This T cell receptor beta chain originates from a study of blood T cell repertoires in COVID-19. How the authors handled the data: By means of reference gene primer amplification, nucleated cell counts were estimated. TCRdb's table, derived via immunoSEQ multiplex PCR, lists solely in-frame clones and lacks some. Clonal size and the V and J genes are those of that table, whereas D and trimming came from the DNA. Counted here are approximately 150,000 clones, roughly 80% occurring once; the ten biggest clones make up over 6.5%. This clone was detected only once. This receptor was obtained from a man aged 50 or older with active or convalescent COVID-19. The sequenced sample was peripheral blood.

CDR3 DNA: TGTGCCAGCAGCTTAGAGGGGACTAGGACCTACGAGCAGTACTTC. Protein sequence: CASSLEGTRTYEQYF. This chain uses TRBV7-2 with TRBJ2-7; TRBD2 matches 8 bases. Trimming cost V 1 base and J 2 bases; bases outside gene matches: 4. Germline values: CDR1 SGHTA, CDR2 FQGNSA. The CDR3 consists of 15 residues.